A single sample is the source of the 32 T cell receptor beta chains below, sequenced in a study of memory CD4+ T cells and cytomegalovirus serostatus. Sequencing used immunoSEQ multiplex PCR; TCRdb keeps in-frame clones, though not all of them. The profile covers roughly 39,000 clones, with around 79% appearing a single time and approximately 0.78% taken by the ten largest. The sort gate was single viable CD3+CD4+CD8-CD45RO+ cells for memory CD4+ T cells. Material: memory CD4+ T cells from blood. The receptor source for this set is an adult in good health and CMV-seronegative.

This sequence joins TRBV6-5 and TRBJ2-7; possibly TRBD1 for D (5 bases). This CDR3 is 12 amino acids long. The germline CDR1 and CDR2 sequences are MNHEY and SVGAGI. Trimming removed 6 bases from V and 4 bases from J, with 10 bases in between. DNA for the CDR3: TGTGCCAGCAGCGACAGTTTTTACGAGCAGTACTTC. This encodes CASSDSFYEQYF.

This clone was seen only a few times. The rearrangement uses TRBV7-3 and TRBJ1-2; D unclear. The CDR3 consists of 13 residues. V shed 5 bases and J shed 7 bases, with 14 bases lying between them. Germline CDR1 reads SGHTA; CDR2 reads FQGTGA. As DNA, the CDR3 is TGTGCCAGCAGCACGGACGGTAGCGGTGGCTACACCTTC. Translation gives CASSTDGSGGYTF.

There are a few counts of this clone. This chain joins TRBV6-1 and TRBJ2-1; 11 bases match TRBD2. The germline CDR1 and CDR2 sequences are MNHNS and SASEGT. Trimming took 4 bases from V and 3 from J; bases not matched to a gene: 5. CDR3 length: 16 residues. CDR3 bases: TGTGCCAGCAGTGTGAGCGGGACTAGCGGCTACAATGAGCAGTTCTTC. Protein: CASSVSGTSGYNEQFF.

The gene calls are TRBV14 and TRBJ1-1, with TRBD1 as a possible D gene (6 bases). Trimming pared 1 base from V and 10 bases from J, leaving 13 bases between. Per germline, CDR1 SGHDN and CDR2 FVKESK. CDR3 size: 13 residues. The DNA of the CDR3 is TGTGCCAGCAGCCAAGCGGGGGGGCGCGGAGCTTTCTTT. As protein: CASSQAGGRGAFF. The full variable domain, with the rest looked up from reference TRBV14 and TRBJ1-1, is EAGVTQFPSHSVIEKGQTVTLRCDPISGHDNLYWYRRVMGKEIKFLLHFVKESKQDESGMPNNRFLAERTGGTYSTLKVQPAELEDSGVYFCASSQAGGRGAFFGQGTRLTVV.

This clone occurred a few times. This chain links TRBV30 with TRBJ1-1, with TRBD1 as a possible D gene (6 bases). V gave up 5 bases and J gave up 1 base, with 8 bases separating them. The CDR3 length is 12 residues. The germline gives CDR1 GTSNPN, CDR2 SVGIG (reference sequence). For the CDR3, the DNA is TGTGCCTGGGGACAGTGGAACACTGAAGCTTTCTTT. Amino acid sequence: CAWGQWNTEAFF.

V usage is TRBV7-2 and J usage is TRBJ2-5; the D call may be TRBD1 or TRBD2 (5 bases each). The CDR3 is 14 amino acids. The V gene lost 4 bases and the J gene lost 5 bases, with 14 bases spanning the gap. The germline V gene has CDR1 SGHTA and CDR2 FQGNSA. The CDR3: CASSWSGTLETQYF. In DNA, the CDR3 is TGTGCCAGCAGCTGGTCCGGGACCTTGGAGACCCAGTACTTC. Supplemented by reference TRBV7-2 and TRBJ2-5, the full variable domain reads GAGVSQSPSNKVTEKGKDVELRCDPISGHTALYWYRQSLGQGLEFLIYFQGNSAPDKSGLPSDRFSAERTGGSVSTLTIQRTQQEDSAVYLCASSWSGTLETQYFGPGTRLLVL.

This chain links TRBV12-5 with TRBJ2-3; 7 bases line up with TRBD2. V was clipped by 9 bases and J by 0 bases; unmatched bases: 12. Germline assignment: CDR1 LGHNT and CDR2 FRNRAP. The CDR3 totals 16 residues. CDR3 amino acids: CASSPAAGVSTDTQYF. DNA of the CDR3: TGTGCTAGCTCCCCGGCGGCGGGAGTTAGCACAGATACGCAGTATTTT.

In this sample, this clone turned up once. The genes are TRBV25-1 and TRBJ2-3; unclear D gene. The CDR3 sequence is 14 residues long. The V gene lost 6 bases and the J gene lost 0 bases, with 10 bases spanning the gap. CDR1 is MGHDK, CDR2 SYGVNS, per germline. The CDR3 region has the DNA TGTGCCAGCAGAGCCAGGATTAGCACAGATACGCAGTATTTT. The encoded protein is CASRARISTDTQYF.

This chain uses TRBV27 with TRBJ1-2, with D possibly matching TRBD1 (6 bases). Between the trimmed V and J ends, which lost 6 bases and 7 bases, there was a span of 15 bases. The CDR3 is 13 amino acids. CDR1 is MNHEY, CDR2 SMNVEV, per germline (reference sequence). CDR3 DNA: TGTGCCAGCAGCCGCAGGGGCTCTGGTGGCTACACCTTC. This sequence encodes CASSRRGSGGYTF.

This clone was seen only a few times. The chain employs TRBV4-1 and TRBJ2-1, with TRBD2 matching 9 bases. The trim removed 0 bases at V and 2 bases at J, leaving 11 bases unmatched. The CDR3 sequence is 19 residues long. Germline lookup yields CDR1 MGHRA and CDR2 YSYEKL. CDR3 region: CASSQDSQRGEYTYNEQFF. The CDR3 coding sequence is TGCGCCAGCAGCCAAGATAGTCAGCGGGGGGAATACACCTACAATGAGCAGTTCTTC.

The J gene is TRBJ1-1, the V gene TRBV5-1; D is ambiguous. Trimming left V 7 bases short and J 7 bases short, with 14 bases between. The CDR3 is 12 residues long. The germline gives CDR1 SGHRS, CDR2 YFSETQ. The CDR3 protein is CASSGQTLEAFF. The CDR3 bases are TGCGCCAGCTCCGGGCAGACCCTTGAAGCTTTCTTT.

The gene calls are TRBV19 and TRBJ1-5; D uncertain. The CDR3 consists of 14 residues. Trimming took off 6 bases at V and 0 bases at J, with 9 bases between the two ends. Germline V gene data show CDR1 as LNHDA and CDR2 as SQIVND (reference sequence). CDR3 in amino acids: CASRRRYSNQPQHF. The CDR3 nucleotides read TGTGCCAGTAGGAGGAGGTATAGCAATCAGCCCCAGCATTTT.

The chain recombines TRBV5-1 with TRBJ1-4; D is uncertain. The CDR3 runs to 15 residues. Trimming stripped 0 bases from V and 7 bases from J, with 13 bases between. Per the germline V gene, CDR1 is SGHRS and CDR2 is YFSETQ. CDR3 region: CASSLGQSFSEKLFF. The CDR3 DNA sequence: TGCGCCAGCAGCTTGGGTCAGTCTTTTTCTGAAAAACTGTTTTTT.

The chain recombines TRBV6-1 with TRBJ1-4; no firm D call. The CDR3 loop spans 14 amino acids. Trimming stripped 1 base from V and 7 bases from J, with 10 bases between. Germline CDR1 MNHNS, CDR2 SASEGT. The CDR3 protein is CASSEGGKGEKLFF. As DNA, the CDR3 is TGTGCCAGCAGTGAAGGGGGAAAGGGTGAAAAACTGTTTTTT.

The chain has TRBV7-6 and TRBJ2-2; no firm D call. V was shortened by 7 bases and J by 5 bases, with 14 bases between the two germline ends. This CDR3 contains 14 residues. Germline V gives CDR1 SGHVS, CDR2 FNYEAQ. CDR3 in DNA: TGTGCCAGCACCGTGGGGTCCCAGACCGGGGAGCTGTTTTTT. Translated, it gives CASTVGSQTGELFF.

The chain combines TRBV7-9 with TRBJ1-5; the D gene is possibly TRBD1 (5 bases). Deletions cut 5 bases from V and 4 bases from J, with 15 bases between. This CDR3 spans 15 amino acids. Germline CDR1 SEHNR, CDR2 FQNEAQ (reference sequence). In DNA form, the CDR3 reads TGTGCCAGCAGCCCTAGCGGGGGGGGAAATCAGCCCCAGCATTTT. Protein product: CASSPSGGGNQPQHF. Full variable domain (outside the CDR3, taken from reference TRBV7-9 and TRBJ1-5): DTGVSQNPRHKITKRGQNVTFRCDPISEHNRLYWYRQTLGQGPEFLTYFQNEAQLEKSRLLSDRFSAERPKGSFSTLEIQRTEQGDSAMYLCASSPSGGGNQPQHFGDGTRLSIL.

CDR3 sequence: CASSLAGRAGAYEQYF. CDR3 in DNA: TGTGCCAGCAGCTTAGCTGGCCGAGCGGGGGCCTACGAGCAGTACTTC. This sequence joins TRBV7-9 and TRBJ2-7; 8 bases match TRBD2. Looked up from germline, CDR1 is SEHNR and CDR2 is FQNEAQ (reference sequence). The CDR3 runs 16 residues. The V gene end was trimmed by 0 bases and the J gene end by 2 bases; junction bases not matched to a gene: 6.

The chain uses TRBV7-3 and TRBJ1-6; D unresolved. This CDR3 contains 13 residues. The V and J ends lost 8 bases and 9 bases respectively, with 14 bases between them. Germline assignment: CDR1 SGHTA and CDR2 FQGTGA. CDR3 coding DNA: TGTGCCAGCCACCAGGCCCCCGGTTCACCCCTCCACTTT. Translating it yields CASHQAPGSPLHF.

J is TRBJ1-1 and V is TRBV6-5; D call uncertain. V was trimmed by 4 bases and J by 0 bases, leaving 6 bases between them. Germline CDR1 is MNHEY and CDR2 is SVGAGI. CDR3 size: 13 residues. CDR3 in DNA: TGTGCCAGCAGTTTCCAGATGAACACTGAAGCTTTCTTT. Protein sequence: CASSFQMNTEAFF.

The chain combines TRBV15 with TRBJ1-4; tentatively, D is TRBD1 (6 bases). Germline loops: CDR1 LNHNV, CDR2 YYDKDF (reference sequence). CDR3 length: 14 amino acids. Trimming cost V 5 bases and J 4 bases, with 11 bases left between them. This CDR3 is CATSFSRGNEKLFF. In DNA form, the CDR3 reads TGTGCCACCAGCTTTAGCAGGGGTAATGAAAAACTGTTTTTT.

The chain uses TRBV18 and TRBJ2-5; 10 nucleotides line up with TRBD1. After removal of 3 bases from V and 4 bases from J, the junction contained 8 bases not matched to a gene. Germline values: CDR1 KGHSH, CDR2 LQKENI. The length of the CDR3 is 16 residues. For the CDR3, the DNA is TGTGCCAGCTCACCGATGACAGGGGGCCGGGGAGAGACCCAGTACTTC. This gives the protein CASSPMTGGRGETQYF.

DNA of the CDR3: TGTGCCAGTAGTATTCTGGCTGGCGGTGTGTATGAGCAGTTCTTC. Translating it yields CASSILAGGVYEQFF. This chain joins TRBV19 and TRBJ2-1; D is unclear. This CDR3 has 15 residues. The germline V and J ends were trimmed by 3 bases and 8 bases, with 17 bases remaining between them. Germline CDR1 reads LNHDA; CDR2 reads SQIVND (reference sequence).

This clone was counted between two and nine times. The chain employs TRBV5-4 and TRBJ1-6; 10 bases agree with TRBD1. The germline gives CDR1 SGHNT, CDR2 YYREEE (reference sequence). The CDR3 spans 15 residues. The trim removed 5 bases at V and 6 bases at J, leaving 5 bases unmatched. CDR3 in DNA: TGTGCCAGCAGGAATGGGGACAGGGGTAATTCACCCCTCCACTTT. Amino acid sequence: CASRNGDRGNSPLHF.

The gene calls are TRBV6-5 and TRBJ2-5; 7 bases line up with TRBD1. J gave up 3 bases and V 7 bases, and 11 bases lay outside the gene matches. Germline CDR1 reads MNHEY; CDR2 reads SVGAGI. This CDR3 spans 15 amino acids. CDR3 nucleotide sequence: TGTGCCAGCATCAAGGAACATGGGACAGAAGAGACCCAGTACTTC. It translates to CASIKEHGTEETQYF.

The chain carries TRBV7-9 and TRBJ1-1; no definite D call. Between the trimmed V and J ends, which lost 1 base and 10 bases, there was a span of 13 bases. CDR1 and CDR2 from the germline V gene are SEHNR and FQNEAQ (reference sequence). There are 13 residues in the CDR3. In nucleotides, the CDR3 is TGTGCCAGCAGCTTAGTCCGAGATCCCACAGCTTTCTTT. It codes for CASSLVRDPTAFF.

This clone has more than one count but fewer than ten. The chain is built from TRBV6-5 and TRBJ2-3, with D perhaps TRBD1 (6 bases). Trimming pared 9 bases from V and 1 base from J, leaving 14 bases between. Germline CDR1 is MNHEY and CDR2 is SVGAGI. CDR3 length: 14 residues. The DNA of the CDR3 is TGTGCCAGTAAGGAAGGGGGTGGCACAGATACGCAGTATTTT. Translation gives CASKEGGGTDTQYF.

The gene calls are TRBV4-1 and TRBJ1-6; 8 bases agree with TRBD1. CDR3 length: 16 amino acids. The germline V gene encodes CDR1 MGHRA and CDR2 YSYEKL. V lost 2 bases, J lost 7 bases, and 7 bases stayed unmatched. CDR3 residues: CASSQSGDRWNSPLHF. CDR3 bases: TGCGCCAGCAGCCAAAGTGGGGACAGGTGGAATTCACCCCTCCACTTT.

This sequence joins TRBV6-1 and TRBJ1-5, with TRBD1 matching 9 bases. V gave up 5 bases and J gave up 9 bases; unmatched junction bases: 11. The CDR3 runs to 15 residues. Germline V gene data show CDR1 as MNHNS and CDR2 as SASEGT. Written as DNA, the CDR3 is TGTGCCAGCAGTTCCACAGGGGGCTTCCCGGTGCCCCAGCATTTT. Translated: CASSSTGGFPVPQHF.

The CDR3 DNA sequence: TGTGCCAGCAGCTCCCGGACTAGCGGGAGAGATACGCAGTATTTT. This gives the protein CASSSRTSGRDTQYF. The V gene is TRBV9, the J gene TRBJ2-3; 13 bases are a match to TRBD2. CDR3 size: 15 residues. J gave up 5 bases and V 4 bases, and 4 bases lay outside the gene matches. Germline V CDR1 and CDR2: SGDLS, YYNGEE.

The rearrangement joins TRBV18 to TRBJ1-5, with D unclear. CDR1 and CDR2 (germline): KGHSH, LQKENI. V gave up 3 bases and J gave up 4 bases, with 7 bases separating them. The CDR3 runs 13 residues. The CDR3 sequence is CASSPDQNQPQHF. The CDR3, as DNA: TGTGCCAGCTCACCCGACCAAAATCAGCCCCAGCATTTT. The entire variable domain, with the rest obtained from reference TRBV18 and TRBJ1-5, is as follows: NAGVMQNPRHLVRRRGQEARLRCSPMKGHSHVYWYRQLPEEGLKFMVYLQKENIIDESGMPKERFSAEFPKEGPSILRIQQVVRGDSAAYFCASSPDQNQPQHFGDGTRLSIL.

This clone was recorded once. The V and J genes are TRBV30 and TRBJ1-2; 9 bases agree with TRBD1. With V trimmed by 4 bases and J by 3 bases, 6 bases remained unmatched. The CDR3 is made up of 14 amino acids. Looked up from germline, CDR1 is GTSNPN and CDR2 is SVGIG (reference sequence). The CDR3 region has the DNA TGTGCCTGGATGCTGACAGGGGGAGACTATGGCTACACCTTC. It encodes CAWMLTGGDYGYTF.

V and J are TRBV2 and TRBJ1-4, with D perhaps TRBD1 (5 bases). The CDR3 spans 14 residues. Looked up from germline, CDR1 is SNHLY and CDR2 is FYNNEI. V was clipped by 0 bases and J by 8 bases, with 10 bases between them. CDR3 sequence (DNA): TGTGCCAGCAGTGAAGCGGGGACGCGGGAAAAACTGTTTTTT. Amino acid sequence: CASSEAGTREKLFF. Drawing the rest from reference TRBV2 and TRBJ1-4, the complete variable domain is EPEVTQTPSHQVTQMGQEVILRCVPISNHLYFYWYRQILGQKVEFLVSFYNNEISEKSEIFDDQFSVERPDGSNFTLKIRSTKLEDSAMYFCASSEAGTREKLFFGSGTQLSVL.